Shown below are 21 T cell receptor beta chains from a single sample sequenced in a study of PD-L1 blockade in urothelial cancer. Time point here: pretreatment peripheral blood. Clones were read by immunoSEQ multiplex PCR, and TCRdb kept only the in-frame ones, dropping some. This sample has some 80,000 clones, with 85% found just once. The source was PBMCs, collected around atezolizumab (anti-PD-L1) treatment. The source of these receptors is a man aged 35 to 55 with urothelial cancer.

V and J are TRBV5-4 and TRBJ2-1; TRBD2 matches 7 bases. CDR1 is SGHNT and CDR2 is YYREEE in the germline V gene (reference sequence). V lost 0 bases, J lost 4 bases, and 1 base stayed unmatched. The CDR3 consists of 14 residues. Here the CDR3 DNA reads TGTGCCAGCAGCTTGGTGGGGGGGTACAATGAGCAGTTCTTC. Its translation is CASSLVGGYNEQFF. The variable domain in full, completed from reference TRBV5-4 and TRBJ2-1, reads ETGVTQSPTHLIKTRGQQVTLRCSSQSGHNTVSWYQQALGQGPQFIFQYYREEENGRGNFPPRFSGLQFPNYSSELNVNALELDDSALYLCASSLVGGYNEQFFGPGTRLTVL.

CDR3 sequence: CASSPDSFAEAFF. The CDR3 coding sequence is TGTGCCAGCTCACCAGACTCGTTCGCTGAAGCTTTCTTT. The V and J genes are TRBV18 and TRBJ1-1; D unresolved. Germline lookup yields CDR1 KGHSH and CDR2 LQKENI. V was clipped by 2 bases and J by 6 bases, with 10 bases between them. The CDR3 length is 13 residues.

The chain has TRBV5-5 and TRBJ2-7; D remains ambiguous. The CDR3 loop spans 12 amino acids. Germline V lookup: CDR1 SGHKS, CDR2 YYEKEE (reference sequence). With 1 base removed from V and 7 bases from J, the gap between germline ends came to 9 bases. CDR3 bases: TGTGCCAGCAGCTTGCCTAGGCCTGAGCAGTACTTC. Translation gives CASSLPRPEQYF.

The rearrangement uses TRBV2 and TRBJ2-1, with TRBD2 matching over 9 bases. CDR1 and CDR2 (germline): SNHLY, FYNNEI. After removal of 6 bases from V and 2 bases from J, the junction contained 5 bases not matched to a gene. The CDR3 loop spans 15 amino acids. For the CDR3, the DNA is TGTGCCAGCAGCCAGACTAGCGGTCCCTACAATGAGCAGTTCTTC. It encodes CASSQTSGPYNEQFF.

The genes are TRBV2 and TRBJ2-1; the match to TRBD2 covers 10 bases. The CDR3 is made up of 13 amino acids. Germline values: CDR1 SNHLY, CDR2 FYNNEI. The junction had 3 bases not matched to a gene; V was cut back by 6 bases and J by 7 bases. This CDR3 reads CASRASGSNEQFF. The CDR3 DNA is TGTGCCAGCAGGGCTAGCGGGAGTAATGAGCAGTTCTTC.

CDR3 bases: TGTGCCAGCAGTGAATCCGGGGTGGAGTATGGCTACACCTTC. As protein: CASSESGVEYGYTF. V usage is TRBV2 and J usage is TRBJ1-2; D is unclear. V dropped 2 bases and J dropped 5 bases, with 12 bases sitting between them. Germline V lookup: CDR1 SNHLY, CDR2 FYNNEI. The CDR3 runs to 14 residues.

In DNA, the CDR3 is TGTGCCTGGAGATCCCGGGACAGGGGCATGGGGGCCAACGTCCTGACTTTC. The encoded protein is CAWRSRDRGMGANVLTF. V gene TRBV30 combines with J gene TRBJ2-6; 10 bases map to TRBD1. The length of the CDR3 is 17 residues. Germline V CDR1 and CDR2: GTSNPN, SVGIG (reference sequence). Trimming took 3 bases from V and 4 from J; bases not matched to a gene: 9.

The rearrangement joins TRBV18 to TRBJ2-3; D ambiguous. This CDR3 has 15 residues. Germline assignment: CDR1 KGHSH and CDR2 LQKENI. Trimming removed 1 base from V and 2 bases from J, with 10 bases in between. CDR3 in DNA: TGTGCCAGCTCACCACGAGGCGGCCCCACAGATACGCAGTATTTT. It codes for CASSPRGGPTDTQYF.

The CDR3 sequence: CASSSRGQTVDGYTF. DNA of the CDR3: TGCGCCAGCAGCTCCAGGGGACAGACAGTGGATGGCTACACCTTC. The genes are TRBV5-1 and TRBJ1-2, with TRBD1 identical over 7 bases. Germline assignment: CDR1 SGHRS and CDR2 YFSETQ. With 3 bases clipped from V and 6 bases from J, the junction kept 11 bases outside the gene matches. The CDR3 loop spans 15 amino acids.

The V gene is TRBV7-9, the J gene TRBJ1-2, with D tentatively TRBD1 (5 bases). Per germline, CDR1 SEHNR and CDR2 FQNEAQ (reference sequence). The CDR3 is made up of 16 amino acids. V shed 5 bases and J shed 2 bases, with 18 bases lying between them. The CDR3 is CASSAGLGVKNYGYTF. The CDR3 bases are TGTGCCAGCAGCGCAGGGTTAGGAGTTAAGAACTATGGCTACACCTTC.

The V and J genes are TRBV11-1 and TRBJ2-1; perhaps TRBD1 as D (5 bases). Per germline, CDR1 SGHAT and CDR2 FQDESV (reference sequence). Between the trimmed V and J ends, which lost 4 bases and 5 bases, there was a span of 15 bases. The CDR3 is 15 amino acids. In DNA form, the CDR3 reads TGTGCCAGCAGCTCGGACACCTACCGAGACAATGAGCAGTTCTTC. It yields the protein CASSSDTYRDNEQFF.

The V gene is TRBV14, the J gene TRBJ2-1, with TRBD2 matching 10 bases. Germline CDR1 is SGHDN and CDR2 is FVKESK. The CDR3 covers 13 residues. Germline trimming cut 3 bases from V and 10 bases from J; bases unmatched to any gene: 3. The CDR3 DNA sequence: TGTGCCAGCAGCCAGAGCGGGAGGGGCGAGCAGTTCTTC. Protein: CASSQSGRGEQFF.

V is TRBV18 and J is TRBJ1-1, with TRBD1 matching over 8 bases. V lost 3 bases, J lost 5 bases, and 5 bases stayed unmatched. Germline CDR1 and CDR2: KGHSH and LQKENI. The CDR3 length is 14 residues. CDR3 sequence: CASSPARGHTEAFF. The CDR3 DNA is TGTGCCAGCTCACCCGCCAGGGGGCATACTGAAGCTTTCTTT.

On this clone: Mismatch with germline at one junction end may stem from a read error. CDR3 in amino acids: CASSYSGDYGYIF. For the CDR3, the DNA is TGTGCCAGCAGTTACTCGGGAGACTATGGCTACATCTTC. The rearrangement joins TRBV6-5 to TRBJ1-2, with unresolved D. Germline V lookup: CDR1 MNHEY, CDR2 SVGAGI. The CDR3 totals 13 residues.

Only a few counts were recorded for this clone. The chain couples TRBV5-1 to TRBJ2-1; TRBD2 might be the D (5 bases). This CDR3 has 13 residues. V was shortened by 0 bases and J by 6 bases, with 7 bases between the two germline ends. The germline gives CDR1 SGHRS, CDR2 YFSETQ. The chain's CDR3 is CASSLGTPNEQFF. CDR3 sequence (DNA): TGCGCCAGCAGCTTGGGGACTCCCAATGAGCAGTTCTTC.

The chain carries TRBV5-1 and TRBJ2-1, with D possibly being TRBD2 (6 bases). The CDR3 runs 14 residues. CDR1 is SGHRS and CDR2 is YFSETQ in the germline V gene. V dropped 4 bases and J dropped 4 bases, with 12 bases sitting between them. The CDR3 DNA reads as TGCGCCAGCAGCCCCTCCCGGGGGTACAATGAGCAGTTCTTC. Its protein product is CASSPSRGYNEQFF.

V usage is TRBV2 and J usage is TRBJ2-5; D perhaps matches TRBD2 (5 bases). Germline V lookup: CDR1 SNHLY, CDR2 FYNNEI. V shed 3 bases and J shed 5 bases, with 28 bases lying between them. CDR3 length: 19 amino acids. CDR3 loop: CASSDLGRRLEGLEETQYF. In DNA form, the CDR3 reads TGTGCCAGCAGTGATCTCGGAAGGCGGTTAGAGGGTCTTGAGGAGACCCAGTACTTC.

The rearrangement joins TRBV5-4 to TRBJ2-7; 12 bases line up with TRBD1. Germline V gene sequence: CDR1 SGHNT, CDR2 YYREEE (reference sequence). There are 14 residues in the CDR3. V gave up 2 bases and J gave up 7 bases; unmatched junction bases: 4. The chain's CDR3 is CASSFGTGGREQYF. As DNA, the CDR3 is TGTGCCAGCAGCTTTGGGACAGGGGGCAGGGAGCAGTACTTC.

The J gene is TRBJ2-7, the V gene TRBV6-1; TRBD1 is a possible D gene (6 bases). The CDR3 runs 13 residues. CDR1 and CDR2 from the germline V gene are MNHNS and SASEGT. V was pared by 8 bases and J by 2 bases, with 13 bases between. CDR3 loop: CASSGTPTYEQYF. CDR3 nucleotides: TGTGCCAGCTCCGGGACACCAACCTACGAGCAGTACTTC.

The genes are TRBV29-1 and TRBJ1-2; D call uncertain. This CDR3 region has 11 residues. V gave up 5 bases and J gave up 6 bases, with 10 bases separating them. The germline CDR1 and CDR2 sequences are SQVTM and ANQGSEA. As DNA, the CDR3 is TGCAGCGTTTGGTCAGTGGATGGCTACACCTTC. It codes for CSVWSVDGYTF.

The rearrangement uses TRBV7-3 and TRBJ2-2, with TRBD2 identical over 8 bases. The junction had 16 bases not matched to a gene; V was cut back by 3 bases and J by 10 bases. CDR3 length: 17 residues. Germline V CDR1 and CDR2: SGHTA, FQGTGA. The CDR3 loop is CASSFGAGGADCVELFF. The CDR3 DNA is TGTGCCAGCAGCTTCGGCGCGGGGGGCGCGGATTGTGTGGAGCTGTTTTTT.